The clone carrying this TCR beta chain appeared a few times. This sample stems from a study of shared clonotypes between healthy human individuals. The CDR3 contains 13 residues. Trimming shortened V by 0 bases and J by 4 bases, and 7 bases separated the two germline ends. CDR1 SGHRS and CDR2 YFSETQ come from the germline V gene. Each subset's genomic DNA was split evenly across several immunoSEQ plates. Template amounts of roughly 300 ng DNA, 25,000 to 35,000 T cell genomes, were employed in unsorted PBMC replicate PCRs. The sequencing of unsorted PBMC DNA took place on ten immunoSEQ deep assay plates. The data were produced by immunoSEQ multiplex PCR, yet TCRdb's version contains in-frame clones alone and is incomplete. Of more than 400,000 clones in the sample, around 73% are singletons; the top ten hold about 11%.

The clonotype was recovered from a woman aged 40 to 55 in good health. Some clones in this sample may be carry-over from other donors' samples. Sequenced sample: PBMCs. The chain is built from TRBV5-1 and TRBJ1-2; D uncertain. The CDR3: CASSLAPGYGYTF. The CDR3 coding sequence is TGCGCCAGCAGCTTGGCCCCGGGCTATGGCTACACCTTC. The full variable domain, completed using reference TRBV5-1 and TRBJ1-2, is KAGVTQTPRYLIKTRGQQVTLSCSPISGHRSVSWYQQTPGQGLQFLFEYFSETQRNKGNFPGRFSGRQFSNSRSEMNVSTLELGDSALYLCASSLAPGYGYTFGSGTRLTVV.